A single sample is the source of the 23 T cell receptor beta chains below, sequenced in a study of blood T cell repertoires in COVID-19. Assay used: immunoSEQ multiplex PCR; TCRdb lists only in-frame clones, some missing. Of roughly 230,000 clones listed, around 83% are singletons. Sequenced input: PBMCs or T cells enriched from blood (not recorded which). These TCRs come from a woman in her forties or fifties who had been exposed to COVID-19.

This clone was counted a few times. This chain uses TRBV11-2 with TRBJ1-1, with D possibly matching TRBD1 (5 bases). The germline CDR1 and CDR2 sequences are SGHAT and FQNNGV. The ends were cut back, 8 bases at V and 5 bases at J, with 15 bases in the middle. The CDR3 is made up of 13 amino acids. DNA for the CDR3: TGTGCCAGCGGGTGGGAGGGGCGGACTGAAGCTTTCTTT. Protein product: CASGWEGRTEAFF.

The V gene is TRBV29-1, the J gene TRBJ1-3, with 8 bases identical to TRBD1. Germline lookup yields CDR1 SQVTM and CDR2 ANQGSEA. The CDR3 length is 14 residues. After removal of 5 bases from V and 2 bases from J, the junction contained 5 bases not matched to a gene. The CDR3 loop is CSVLDRGTGNTIYF. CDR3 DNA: TGCAGCGTTCTCGACAGGGGAACTGGAAACACCATATATTTT. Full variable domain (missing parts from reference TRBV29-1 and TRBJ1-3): SAVISQKPSRDICQRGTSLTIQCQVDSQVTMMFWYRQQPGQSLTLIATANQGSEATYESGFVIDKFPISRPNLTFSTLTVSNMSPEDSSIYLCSVLDRGTGNTIYFGEGSWLTVV.

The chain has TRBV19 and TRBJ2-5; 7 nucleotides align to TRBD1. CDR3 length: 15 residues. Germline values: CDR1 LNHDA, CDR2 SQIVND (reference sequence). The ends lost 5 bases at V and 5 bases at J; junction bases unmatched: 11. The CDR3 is CASSDPTGLSETQYF. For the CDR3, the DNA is TGTGCCAGTAGTGATCCGACAGGGCTTAGCGAGACCCAGTACTTC.

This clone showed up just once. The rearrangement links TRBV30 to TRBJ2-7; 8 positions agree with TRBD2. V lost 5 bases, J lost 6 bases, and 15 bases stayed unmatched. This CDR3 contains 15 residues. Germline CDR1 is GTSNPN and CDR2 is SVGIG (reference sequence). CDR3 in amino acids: CAWDTPGGPVREQYF. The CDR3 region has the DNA TGTGCCTGGGATACCCCGGGGGGGCCAGTGCGCGAGCAGTACTTC.

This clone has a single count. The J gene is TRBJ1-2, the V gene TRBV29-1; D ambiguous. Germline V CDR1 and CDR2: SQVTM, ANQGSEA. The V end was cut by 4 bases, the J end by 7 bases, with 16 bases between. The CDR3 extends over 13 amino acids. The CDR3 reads CSVVPQVYLGYTF. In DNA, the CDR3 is TGCAGCGTTGTGCCGCAAGTCTACCTTGGCTACACCTTC.

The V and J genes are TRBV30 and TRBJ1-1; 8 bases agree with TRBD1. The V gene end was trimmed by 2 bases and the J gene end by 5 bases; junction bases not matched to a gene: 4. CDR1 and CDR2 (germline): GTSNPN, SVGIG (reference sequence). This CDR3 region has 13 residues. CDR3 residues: CAWSQQGVTEAFF. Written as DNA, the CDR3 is TGTGCCTGGAGTCAACAGGGGGTAACTGAAGCTTTCTTT.

The CDR3 loop reads CASSVSGTGRNGYTF. The DNA of the CDR3 is TGTGCCAGTAGTGTGTCCGGGACAGGGCGCAATGGCTACACCTTC. This chain connects TRBV19 to TRBJ1-2; TRBD1 agrees at 9 bases. Trimming removed 5 bases from V and 6 bases from J; junction bases left unmatched: 10. Germline values: CDR1 LNHDA, CDR2 SQIVND (reference sequence). The CDR3 extends over 15 amino acids. Drawing the rest from reference TRBV19 and TRBJ1-2, the complete variable domain is DGGITQSPKYLFRKEGQNVTLSCEQNLNHDAMYWYRQDPGQGLRLIYYSQIVNDFQKGDIAEGYSVSREKKESFPLTVTSAQKNPTAFYLCASSVSGTGRNGYTFGSGTRLTVV.

CDR3 sequence: CASSLADRLGGYTF. In DNA form, the CDR3 reads TGCGCCAGCAGCTTGGCGGACAGGTTGGGGGGCTACACCTTC. The gene calls are TRBV5-1 and TRBJ1-2; 7 bases agree with TRBD1. CDR1 SGHRS and CDR2 YFSETQ come from the germline V gene. The junction had 7 bases not matched to a gene; V was cut back by 0 bases and J by 8 bases. The CDR3 has 14 amino acids.

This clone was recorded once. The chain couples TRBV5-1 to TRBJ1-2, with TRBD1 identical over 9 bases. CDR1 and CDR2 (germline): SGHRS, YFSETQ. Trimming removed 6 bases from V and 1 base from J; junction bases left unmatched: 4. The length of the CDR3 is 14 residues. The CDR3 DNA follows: TGCGCCAGCAACGCGGGACAGGGTAACTATGGCTACACCTTC. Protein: CASNAGQGNYGYTF.

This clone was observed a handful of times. The DNA of the CDR3 is TGTGCCAGCAGACGGGAGGCGGATGAGCAGTTCTTC. This gives the protein CASRREADEQFF. This rearrangement joins TRBV27 to TRBJ2-1, with 7 bases lining up with TRBD2. CDR1 and CDR2 (germline): MNHEY, SMNVEV (reference sequence). This CDR3 contains 12 residues. J lost 8 bases, V lost 6 bases, and 4 bases had no gene match.

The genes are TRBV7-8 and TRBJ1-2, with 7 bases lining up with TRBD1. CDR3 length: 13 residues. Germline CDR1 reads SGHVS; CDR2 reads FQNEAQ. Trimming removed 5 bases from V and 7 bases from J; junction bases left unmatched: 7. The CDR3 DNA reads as TGTGCCAGCAGCAGAACAGGGGAGGCTGGCTACACCTTC. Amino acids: CASSRTGEAGYTF.

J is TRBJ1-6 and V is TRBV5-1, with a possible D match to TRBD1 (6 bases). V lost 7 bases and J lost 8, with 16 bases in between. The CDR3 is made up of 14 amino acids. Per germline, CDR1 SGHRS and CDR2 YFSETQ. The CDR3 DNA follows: TGCGCCAGCCGTTCGTTCACAGGGTATTCACCCCTCCACTTT. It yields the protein CASRSFTGYSPLHF.

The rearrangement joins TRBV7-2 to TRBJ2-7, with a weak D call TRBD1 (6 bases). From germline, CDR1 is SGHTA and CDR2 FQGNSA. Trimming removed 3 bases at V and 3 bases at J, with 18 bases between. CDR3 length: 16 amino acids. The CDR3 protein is CASSLGPTGHDYEQYF. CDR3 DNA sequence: TGTGCCAGCAGCTTGGGGCCCACGGGACACGACTACGAGCAGTACTTC.

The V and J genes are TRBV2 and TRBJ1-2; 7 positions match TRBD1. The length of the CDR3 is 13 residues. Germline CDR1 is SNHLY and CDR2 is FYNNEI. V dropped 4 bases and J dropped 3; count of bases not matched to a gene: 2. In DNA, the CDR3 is TGTGCCAGCAGTGGTACAGGGGACTATGGCTACACCTTC. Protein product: CASSGTGDYGYTF.

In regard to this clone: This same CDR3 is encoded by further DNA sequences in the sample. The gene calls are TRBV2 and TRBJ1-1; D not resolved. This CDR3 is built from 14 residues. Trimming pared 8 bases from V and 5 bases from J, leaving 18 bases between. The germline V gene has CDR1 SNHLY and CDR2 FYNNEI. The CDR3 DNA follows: TGTGCCAGCCTCAGAGGTAATCGAGGAACTGAAGCTTTCTTT. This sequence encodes CASLRGNRGTEAFF. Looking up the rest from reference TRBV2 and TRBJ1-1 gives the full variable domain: EPEVTQTPSHQVTQMGQEVILRCVPISNHLYFYWYRQILGQKVEFLVSFYNNEISEKSEIFDDQFSVERPDGSNFTLKIRSTKLEDSAMYFCASLRGNRGTEAFFGQGTRLTVV.

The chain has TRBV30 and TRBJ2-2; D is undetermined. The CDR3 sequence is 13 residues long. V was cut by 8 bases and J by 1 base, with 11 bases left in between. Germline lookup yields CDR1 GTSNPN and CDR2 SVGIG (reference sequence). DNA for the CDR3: TGTGCCCTGCCTCGGTGGAACACCGGGGAGCTGTTTTTT. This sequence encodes CALPRWNTGELFF.

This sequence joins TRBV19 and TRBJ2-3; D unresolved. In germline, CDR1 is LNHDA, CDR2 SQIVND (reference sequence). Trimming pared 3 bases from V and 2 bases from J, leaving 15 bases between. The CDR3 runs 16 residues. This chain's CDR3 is CASSISSGIDTDTQYF. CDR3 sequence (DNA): TGTGCCAGTAGTATCAGCTCAGGAATAGACACAGATACGCAGTATTTT.

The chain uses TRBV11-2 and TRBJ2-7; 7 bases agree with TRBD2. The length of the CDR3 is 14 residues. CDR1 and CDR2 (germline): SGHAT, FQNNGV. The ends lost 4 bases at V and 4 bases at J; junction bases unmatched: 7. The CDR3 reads CASSSSSGKYEQYF. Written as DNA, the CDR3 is TGTGCCAGCAGCTCCTCTAGCGGAAAATACGAGCAGTACTTC.

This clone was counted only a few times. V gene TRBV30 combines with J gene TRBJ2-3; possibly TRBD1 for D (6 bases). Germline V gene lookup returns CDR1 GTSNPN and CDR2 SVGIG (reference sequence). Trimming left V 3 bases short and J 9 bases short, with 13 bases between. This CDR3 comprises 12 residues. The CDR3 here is CAWREQGDTQYF. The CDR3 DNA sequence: TGTGCCTGGAGAGAACAGGGTGACACGCAGTATTTT.

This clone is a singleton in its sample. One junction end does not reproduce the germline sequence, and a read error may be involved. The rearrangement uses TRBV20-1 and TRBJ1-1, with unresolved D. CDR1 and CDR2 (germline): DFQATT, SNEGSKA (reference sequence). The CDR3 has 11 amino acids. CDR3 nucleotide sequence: TGCAGTGCTGGAGAGAGCGCTGAAGCTTTCTTT. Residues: CSAGESAEAFF.

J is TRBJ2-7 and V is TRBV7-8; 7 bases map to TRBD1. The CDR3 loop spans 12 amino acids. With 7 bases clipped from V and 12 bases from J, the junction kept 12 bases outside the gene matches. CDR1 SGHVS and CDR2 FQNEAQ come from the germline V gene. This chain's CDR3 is CASKAPDRPLYF. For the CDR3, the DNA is TGTGCCAGCAAGGCCCCGGACAGGCCGCTGTACTTC.

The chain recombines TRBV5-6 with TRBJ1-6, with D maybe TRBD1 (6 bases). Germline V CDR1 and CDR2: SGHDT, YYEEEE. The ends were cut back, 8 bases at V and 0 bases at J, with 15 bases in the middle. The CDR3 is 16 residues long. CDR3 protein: CASCAGGSSYNSPLHF. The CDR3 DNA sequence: TGTGCCAGTTGCGCGGGGGGCAGCTCCTATAATTCACCCCTCCACTTT.

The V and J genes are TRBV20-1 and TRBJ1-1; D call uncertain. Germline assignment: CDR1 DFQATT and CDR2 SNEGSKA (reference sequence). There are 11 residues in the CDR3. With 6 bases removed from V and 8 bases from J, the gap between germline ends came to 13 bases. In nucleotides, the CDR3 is TGCAGTGCCAGCAGACTCCAGGAAGCTTTCTTT. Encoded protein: CSASRLQEAFF.